Listed below are T cell receptor beta chains from one sample, sequenced in a study of shared clonotypes between healthy human individuals. Repertoires were generated with immunoSEQ multiplex PCR, while TCRdb's copy carries only in-frame clones and drops some. The sample yields roughly 2.2 million clones, approximately 93% seen once. The sample consisted of naive CD4+ T cells from PBMCs. The receptors shown here come from a man aged 18 to 35 in good health. Some clones in this sample may be carry-over from other donors' samples. Both conserved end residues are part of each CDR3. The D gene is left open where the match is weak. Rows may omit the clone size; those that give it use once, few, many or a size class.

D gene,CDR3 length,V gene,clone size,J gene,CDR3 DNA,CDR3 protein
-,13,TRBV5-1,-,TRBJ2-7,TGCGCCAGCAGCTTGGGTTCCTACGAGTGGCAGTACTTC,CASSLGSYEWQYF
TRBD2,17,TRBV7-9,-,TRBJ2-5,TGTGCCAGCAGCCCCCGCCCGGGACTAGCGGAGACAGAGACCCAGTACTTC,CASSPRPGLAETETQYF
TRBD2,16,TRBV28,-,TRBJ2-7,TGTGCCAGCAGTTCCACCGGGACTACAAACGGATACGAGCAGTACTTC,CASSSTGTTNGYEQYF
-,13,TRBV11-2,-,TRBJ2-7,TGTGCCAGCAGCTTAGGTGCAGATTACGAGCAGTACTTC,CASSLGADYEQYF
-,14,TRBV30,-,TRBJ1-5,TGTGCCTGGAGTGATCGAGGGGACAATCAGCCCCAGCATTTT,CAWSDRGDNQPQHF
-,19,TRBV5-1,-,TRBJ1-2,TGCGCCAGCAGCTTGGCTATCGCGTCCGGAGCAGGGTATAGCTATGGCTACACCTTC,CASSLAIASGAGYSYGYTF
TRBD1,15,TRBV14,-,TRBJ2-7,TGTGCCAGCAGCCAGCCTGGGACAGGACCCTACGAGCAGTACTTC,CASSQPGTGPYEQYF
TRBD1,16,TRBV12-5,-,TRBJ1-3,TGTGCTAGTGGTTTCGGACAGGGACTCACTGGAAACACCATATATTTT,CASGFGQGLTGNTIYF
-,17,TRBV11-2,-,TRBJ1-4,TGTGCCAGCAGCTCTTCGGGGGGGAGGACGGTAGCTGAAAAACTGTTTTTT,CASSSSGGRTVAEKLFF
-,14,TRBV19,once,TRBJ2-7,TGTGCCAGTTCCTTACGAGGGAGAGGGTACGAGCAGTACTTC,CASSLRGRGYEQYF
-,11,TRBV28,-,TRBJ2-5,TGTGCCAGCAGTTTATCCTCGACCCAGTACTTC,CASSLSSTQYF
TRBD1,14,TRBV29-1,-,TRBJ2-3,TGCAGCGTTGAACGGGACAGGGTGAAAGATACGCAGTATTTT,CSVERDRVKDTQYF
-,15,TRBV18,-,TRBJ2-3,TGTGCCAGCTCACCACGGGCCAGGGGCACAGATACGCAGTATTTT,CASSPRARGTDTQYF
-,15,TRBV5-4,once,TRBJ2-1,TGTGCCAGCAGCTTGTGGGTTGGTTCCTACAATGAGCAGTTCTTC,CASSLWVGSYNEQFF
TRBD2,16,TRBV4-1,-,TRBJ2-1,TGCGCCAGCAGCCAAGGGCCGGGAGGCTCCTACAATGAGCAGTTCTTC,CASSQGPGGSYNEQFF
-,14,TRBV5-1,-,TRBJ2-1,TGCGCCACCTCGTCCCGGGACCGGCACAATGAGCAGTTCTTC,CATSSRDRHNEQFF
-,12,TRBV28,once,TRBJ1-3,TGTGCCAGCATAAGCTCTGGAAACACCATATATTTT,CASISSGNTIYF
-,15,TRBV18,-,TRBJ2-2,TGTGCCAGCTCACCCCGGTCCGGTAACACCGGGGAGCTGTTTTTT,CASSPRSGNTGELFF
-,16,TRBV7-3,-,TRBJ2-3,TGTGCCAGCAGCTTAATGGGGTCCCTAAGCACAGATACGCAGTATTTT,CASSLMGSLSTDTQYF
-,14,TRBV2,-,TRBJ1-6,TGTGCCAGCGGGTCGACAGGACTTGATTCACCCCTCCACTTT,CASGSTGLDSPLHF
-,14,TRBV4-2,-,TRBJ2-1,TGTGCCAGCAGCCAAGGGGAGGAGCACAATGAGCAGTTCTTC,CASSQGEEHNEQFF
-,18,TRBV18,-,TRBJ1-5,TGTGCCAGCTCACCGTCCTTAGACCTTGGGGGGGCCAGTCAGCCCCAGCATTTT,CASSPSLDLGGASQPQHF
-,15,TRBV28,-,TRBJ2-2,TGTGCCAGCAGTTTACAGGGGATTGGGACCGGGGAGCTGTTTTTT,CASSLQGIGTGELFF
-,15,TRBV15,-,TRBJ2-1,TGTGCCACCAGCAGAGAATTGGGGCGTCTTTCTGAGCAGTTCTTC,CATSRELGRLSEQFF
-,14,TRBV6-5,-,TRBJ2-7,TGTGCCAGCAGTTTAGGGCGGAGCTCCTACGAGCAGTACTTC,CASSLGRSSYEQYF
-,15,TRBV5-1,-,TRBJ2-5,TGCGCCAGCAGCTTGGAGGGAGGTCATGGAGAGACCCAGTACTTC,CASSLEGGHGETQYF
-,11,TRBV28,few,TRBJ2-2,TGTGCCAGCAGTCACGTCCGGGAGCTGTTTTTT,CASSHVRELFF
-,15,TRBV4-3,-,TRBJ2-5,TGCGCCAGCAGCCCTCAGGTCGGTCGCCAAGAGACCCAGTACTTC,CASSPQVGRQETQYF
-,16,TRBV5-8,-,TRBJ1-3,TGTGCCAGCAGCTTGCCACAACAGCCGTCTGGAAACACCATATATTTT,CASSLPQQPSGNTIYF
-,16,TRBV7-8,-,TRBJ2-7,TGTGCCAGCAGCTTAGGAATGGGGACTGACTCCTACGAGCAGTACTTC,CASSLGMGTDSYEQYF
-,15,TRBV30,-,TRBJ1-4,TGTGCCTGGATGCGTGACAGCCTTCTTAATGAAAAACTGTTTTTT,CAWMRDSLLNEKLFF
TRBD1,16,TRBV19,-,TRBJ2-7,TGTGCCAGTACCACCCGAGGGACAGGGTATCCGGAGGAGCAGTACTTC,CASTTRGTGYPEEQYF
-,13,TRBV6-1,-,TRBJ1-4,TGTGCCAGCACCCTCGACAGAAAGGAAAAACTGTTTTTT,CASTLDRKEKLFF
TRBD1,14,TRBV2,-,TRBJ2-2,TGTGCCAGCAGCCGGACAGGGGAGGCCGGGGAGCTGTTTTTT,CASSRTGEAGELFF
-,13,TRBV12-5,-,TRBJ2-5,TGTGCTAGTGGTTTGGTAGGTCAAGAGACCCAGTACTTC,CASGLVGQETQYF
TRBD1,14,TRBV6-1,once,TRBJ1-1,TGTGCCAGCAGTTTGGACAGGGGGAACACTGAAGCTTTCTTT,CASSLDRGNTEAFF
TRBD1,14,TRBV7-9,-,TRBJ2-5,TGTGCCAGCAGCCGGGGACAGTACCAAGAGACCCAGTACTTC,CASSRGQYQETQYF
-,13,TRBV7-2,-,TRBJ1-1,TGTGCCAGCACCGGGTTTATGAACACTGAAGCTTTCTTT,CASTGFMNTEAFF
TRBD1,13,TRBV5-1,once,TRBJ2-7,TGCGCCAGCAGATGGACAGGGGTCGACGAGCAGTACTTC,CASRWTGVDEQYF
TRBD1,17,TRBV4-3,once,TRBJ2-3,TGCGCCAGCAGCCAAGAGGGGCCGGGACAGGGGTTAGATACGCAGTATTTT,CASSQEGPGQGLDTQYF
-,13,TRBV7-2,-,TRBJ1-5,TGTGCCAGCAGCCCTCATTTAGGACAGCCCCAGCATTTT,CASSPHLGQPQHF
TRBD2,13,TRBV7-2,-,TRBJ2-5,TGTGCGAGCGGGGGACTAGCGGAAGAGACCCAGTACTTC,CASGGLAEETQYF
TRBD1,11,TRBV11-2,-,TRBJ1-1,TGTGCCAGCAGGGACAGGGGTACTGCTTTCTTT,CASRDRGTAFF
-,11,TRBV7-6,-,TRBJ2-7,TGTGCCAGCAGCCCGGGGCTCGAGCAGTACTTC,CASSPGLEQYF
TRBD2,17,TRBV5-1,-,TRBJ2-1,TGCGCCAGCAGCTTCGGCGGAATGCTAGCGGGAGATAATGAGCAGTTCTTC,CASSFGGMLAGDNEQFF
-,17,TRBV19,-,TRBJ2-3,TGTGCCAGTAGCACCCCACCCGGGACCGCCGCAGGGGATACGCAGTATTTT,CASSTPPGTAAGDTQYF
-,14,TRBV10-3,-,TRBJ2-3,TGTGCCATCAGGACTAGTTCTGGTACTGATACGCAGTATTTT,CAIRTSSGTDTQYF
-,15,TRBV5-4,-,TRBJ2-1,TGTGCCAGCAGCAGGAAGCTCTCCCAGGGCGATGAGCAGTTCTTC,CASSRKLSQGDEQFF
-,15,TRBV10-1,-,TRBJ2-2,TGCGCCAGCAGTGAGTCGGTTCAGGGGACCGGGGAGCTGTTTTTT,CASSESVQGTGELFF
-,15,TRBV19,-,TRBJ2-4,TGTGCCAGTAGTACGGGACTTTTAGCCAAAAACATTCAGTACTTC,CASSTGLLAKNIQYF